This entry concerns a single TCR beta chain. The data stem from a study of blood T cell repertoires in COVID-19. Here immunoSEQ multiplex PCR was the method, and the copy in TCRdb shows in-frame clones only, minus some. Counted here are around 270,000 clones, approximately 89% occurring once; the ten biggest clones make up approximately 3.4%. The germline V and J ends were trimmed by 1 base and 0 bases, with 18 bases remaining between them. Germline V gene lookup returns CDR1 PRHDT and CDR2 FYEKMQ (reference sequence). The CDR3 runs to 19 residues. Sequencing input: PBMCs or T cells enriched from blood (not recorded which). J is TRBJ2-2 and V is TRBV13; a possible D gene is TRBD2 (5 bases). This receptor was obtained from a woman in her thirties or forties who had been exposed to COVID-19. CDR3 bases: TGTGCCAGCAGCTTAGCCCTACTTGGGAGTGCCTCGAACACCGGGGAGCTGTTTTTT. This gives the protein CASSLALLGSASNTGELFF.